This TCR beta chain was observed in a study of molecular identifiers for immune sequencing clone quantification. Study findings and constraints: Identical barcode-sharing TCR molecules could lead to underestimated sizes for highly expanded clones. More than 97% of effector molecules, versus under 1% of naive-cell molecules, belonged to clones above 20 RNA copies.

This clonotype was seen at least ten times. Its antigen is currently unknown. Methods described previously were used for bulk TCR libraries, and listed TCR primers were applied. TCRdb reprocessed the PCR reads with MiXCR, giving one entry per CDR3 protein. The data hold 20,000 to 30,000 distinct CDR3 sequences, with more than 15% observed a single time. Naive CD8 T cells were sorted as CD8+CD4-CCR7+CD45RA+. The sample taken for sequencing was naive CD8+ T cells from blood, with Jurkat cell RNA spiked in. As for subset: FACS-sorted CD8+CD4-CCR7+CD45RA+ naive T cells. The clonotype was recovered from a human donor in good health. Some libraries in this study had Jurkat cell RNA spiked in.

The CDR3 coding sequence is TGTGCCAGTAGTATTATCATCAATCAGCCCCAGCATTTT. Its translation is CASSIIINQPQHF. The gene calls are TRBV19 and TRBJ1-5, with no clear D. V dropped 3 bases and J dropped 3 bases, with 6 bases sitting between them. CDR1 and CDR2 from the germline V gene are LNHDA and SQIVND (reference sequence). The CDR3 runs 13 residues.